This TCR beta chain is drawn from a study of T cells in Graves' hyperthyroidism and ophthalmopathy. RNA transcripts yielded amplified TCR beta CDR3 regions. First-round RT-PCR of the TCR CDR3 relied on the HTBI primer set. TCRdb itself ran the multiplex PCR reads through MiXCR, one entry per CDR3 protein. The sample holds about 740,000 distinct CDR3 sequences, around 13% seen once. This receptor was identified in a woman younger than 35 with Graves' hyperthyroidism. The source material was blood.

This CDR3 is CASSSGTNSYNEQFF. The DNA for the CDR3 is TGCGCCAGCAGCTCGGGGACTAACTCCTACAATGAGCAGTTCTTC. This sequence joins TRBV5-1 and TRBJ2-1; 7 positions match TRBD2. V trimming: 3 bases; J trimming: 0 bases; junction bases outside the gene matches: 3. Germline V gene data show CDR1 as SGHRS and CDR2 as YFSETQ. CDR3 size: 15 residues.